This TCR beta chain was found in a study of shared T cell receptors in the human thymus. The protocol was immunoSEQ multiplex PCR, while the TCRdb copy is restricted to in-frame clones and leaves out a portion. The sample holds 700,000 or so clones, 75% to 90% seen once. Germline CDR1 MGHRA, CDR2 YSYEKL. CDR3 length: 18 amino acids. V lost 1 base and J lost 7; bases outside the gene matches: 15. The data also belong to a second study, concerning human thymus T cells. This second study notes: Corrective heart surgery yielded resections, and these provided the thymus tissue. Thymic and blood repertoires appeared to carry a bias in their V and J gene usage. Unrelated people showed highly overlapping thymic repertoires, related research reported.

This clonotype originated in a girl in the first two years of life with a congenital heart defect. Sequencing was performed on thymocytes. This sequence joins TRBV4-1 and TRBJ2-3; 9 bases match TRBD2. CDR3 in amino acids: CASSQVYRGGDYRNTQYF. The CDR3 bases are TGCGCCAGCAGCCAAGTATATCGCGGGGGGGACTACCGAAATACGCAGTATTTT.